The 27 T cell receptor beta chains presented below share a single source sample, sequenced in a study of identical twins. TCRdb reanalysed the 5' RACE reads using MiXCR and keeps one entry per CDR3 protein. The table has about 340,000 distinct CDR3 sequences, more than 9% seen once. This sample was also put to use in a study of yellow fever vaccine responses in identical twins.

The source material was CD8+ T cells sorted from blood. These receptors were taken from a woman younger than 30 in good health.

In this sample, this clonotype turned up a few times. The chain is built from TRBV19 and TRBJ1-1; no clear D. V dropped 0 bases and J dropped 4 bases, with 6 bases sitting between them. Germline V gene sequence: CDR1 LNHDA, CDR2 SQIVND (reference sequence). The CDR3 is 13 residues long. CDR3 nucleotides: TGTGCCAGTAGTATAGATAAGGGCACTGAAGCTTTCTTT. Its translation is CASSIDKGTEAFF.

The gene calls are TRBV11-3 and TRBJ2-3, with TRBD2 matching over 9 bases. This CDR3 has 16 amino acids. Looked up from germline, CDR1 is SGHNT and CDR2 is YENEEA. The ends lost 2 bases at V and 5 bases at J; junction bases unmatched: 8. CDR3 DNA sequence: TGTGCCAGCAGCTTATTGGCTAGCGGGAAGGGAGATACGCAGTATTTT. Its translation is CASSLLASGKGDTQYF.

This clonotype came up a few times. The chain uses TRBV3-1 and TRBJ2-7; 8 nucleotides line up with TRBD1. CDR1 is LGHDT, CDR2 YNNKEL, per germline (reference sequence). This CDR3 is 16 amino acids long. J lost 3 bases, V lost 0 bases, and 7 bases had no gene match. Written as DNA, the CDR3 is TGTGCCAGCAGCCAAGATGCAGGGGGCGCGTACTACGAGCAGTACTTC. As protein: CASSQDAGGAYYEQYF.

A few counts support this clonotype. The chain couples TRBV4-1 to TRBJ2-1, with D perhaps being TRBD1 or TRBD2 (5 bases each). The CDR3 loop spans 14 amino acids. The germline V gene has CDR1 MGHRA and CDR2 YSYEKL. V lost 4 bases to trimming and J lost 6 bases, with 13 bases between them. The CDR3 loop reads CASSPRRGRNEQFF. The CDR3 bases are TGCGCCAGCAGCCCCAGAAGGGGACGCAATGAGCAGTTCTTC.

The chain is built from TRBV7-9 and TRBJ2-7; D uncertain. The germline gives CDR1 SEHNR, CDR2 FQNEAQ (reference sequence). CDR3 size: 12 residues. V dropped 5 bases and J dropped 6 bases, with 11 bases sitting between them. The chain's CDR3 is CASSPILAEQYF. Here the CDR3 DNA reads TGTGCCAGCAGCCCTATCCTCGCCGAGCAGTACTTC.

The sample holds many counts of this clonotype. The chain has TRBV27 and TRBJ1-1, with TRBD1 identical over 8 bases. CDR1 and CDR2 from the germline V gene are MNHEY and SMNVEV (reference sequence). V shed 6 bases, J shed 2 bases, and the junction held 2 bases outside the gene matches. The CDR3 extends over 13 amino acids. CDR3 sequence (DNA): TGTGCCAGCAGGGACAGGGAAAACACTGAAGCTTTCTTT. This encodes CASRDRENTEAFF.

V and J are TRBV11-3 and TRBJ2-7; perhaps TRBD2 as D (6 bases). The ends were cut back, 5 bases at V and 3 bases at J, with 17 bases in the middle. This CDR3 has 15 residues. Germline V gene lookup returns CDR1 SGHNT and CDR2 YENEEA. The CDR3, as DNA: TGTGCCAGCAGCCAGGAGGGTAGCTATCTCTACGAGCAGTACTTC. This sequence encodes CASSQEGSYLYEQYF.

The chain couples TRBV7-7 to TRBJ2-1; 9 bases fit TRBD2. The trim removed 5 bases at V and 4 bases at J, leaving 6 bases unmatched. The CDR3 has 15 amino acids. Germline CDR1 SSHAT, CDR2 FNYEAQ (reference sequence). The CDR3 DNA reads as TGTGCCAGCAGCCACCGACTAGCGGAGTACAATGAGCAGTTCTTC. This codes for CASSHRLAEYNEQFF.

The sample holds many counts of this clonotype. CDR3: CASSTPGRGLTEAFF. CDR3 coding DNA: TGTGCCAGCAGTACCCCGGGCAGGGGGCTAACTGAAGCTTTCTTT. The gene calls are TRBV27 and TRBJ1-1, with 8 bases aligning to TRBD1. CDR3 size: 15 residues. The germline gives CDR1 MNHEY, CDR2 SMNVEV (reference sequence). The V gene end was trimmed by 5 bases and the J gene end by 5 bases; junction bases not matched to a gene: 10.

This clonotype was seen more than once but under ten times. The gene calls are TRBV27 and TRBJ1-5; no definite D call. The CDR3 length is 14 residues. With 6 bases removed from V and 4 bases from J, the gap between germline ends came to 13 bases. Germline V gene sequence: CDR1 MNHEY, CDR2 SMNVEV (reference sequence). The CDR3 sequence: CASSPGRINQPQHF. The CDR3 DNA sequence: TGTGCCAGCAGCCCCGGACGGATAAATCAGCCCCAGCATTTT.

V and J are TRBV12-3 or TRBV12-4 and TRBJ2-1; D perhaps matches TRBD2 (6 bases). Trimming stripped 8 bases from V and 7 bases from J, with 12 bases between. The CDR3 loop spans 12 amino acids. CDR3 bases: TGTGCCAGCGCGGGGCAGGTAAATGAGCAGTTCTTC. Its protein is CASAGQVNEQFF.

This sequence joins TRBV10-2 and TRBJ2-1, with D tentatively TRBD1 (7 bases). The germline gives CDR1 WSHSY, CDR2 SAAADI. This CDR3 contains 13 residues. V shed 6 bases and J shed 10 bases, with 16 bases lying between them. Written as DNA, the CDR3 is TGCGCCAGCAGGGAGGGGGCTTCTGGCGAGCAGTTCTTC. It codes for CASREGASGEQFF.

V and J are TRBV11-2 and TRBJ2-3; 7 bases map to TRBD2. Unmatched junction bases numbered 17, after V lost 5 bases and J lost 6 bases. Per the germline V gene, CDR1 is SGHAT and CDR2 is FQNNGV. The CDR3 length is 17 residues. CDR3 sequence: CASSPHLGSGGGDTQYF. The CDR3 nucleotides read TGTGCCAGCAGCCCCCATCTCGGATCGGGGGGTGGGGATACGCAGTATTTT.

The chain recombines TRBV6-1 with TRBJ2-2; D is ambiguous. This CDR3 is 12 amino acids long. The germline gives CDR1 MNHNS, CDR2 SASEGT. The V gene lost 3 bases and the J gene lost 10 bases, with 9 bases spanning the gap. CDR3 sequence: CASSDWVAELFF. The DNA for the CDR3 is TGTGCCAGCAGTGATTGGGTTGCGGAGCTGTTTTTT.

The chain uses TRBV28 and TRBJ1-5, with D maybe TRBD1 (6 bases). The CDR3 has 15 amino acids. CDR1 and CDR2 from the germline V gene are MDHEN and SYDVKM. V shed 7 bases and J shed 1 base, with 14 bases lying between them. CDR3 region: CASTEQGGSNQPQHF. The CDR3 DNA reads TGTGCCAGCACCGAACAGGGAGGAAGCAATCAGCCCCAGCATTTT.

The CDR3 loop reads CASSSWTGYEQYF. The CDR3 nucleotides read TGTGCCAGCAGCTCTTGGACGGGGTACGAGCAGTACTTC. The chain is built from TRBV7-6 and TRBJ2-7, with TRBD2 as a possible D gene (5 bases). Trimming took 4 bases from V and 4 from J, leaving 11 bases between them. Germline V gene sequence: CDR1 SGHVS, CDR2 FNYEAQ. The CDR3 runs 13 residues. Full variable domain (missing parts from reference TRBV7-6 and TRBJ2-7): GAGVSQSPRYKVTKRGQDVALRCDPISGHVSLYWYRQALGQGPEFLTYFNYEAQQDKSGLPNDRFSAERPEGSISTLTIQRTEQRDSAMYRCASSSWTGYEQYFGPGTRLTVT.

At least ten counts were recorded for this clonotype. V is TRBV29-1 and J is TRBJ1-1; D not certain. This CDR3 is built from 10 residues. CDR1 is SQVTM and CDR2 is ANQGSEA in the germline V gene. V was trimmed by 5 bases and J by 9 bases, leaving 10 bases between them. The CDR3 sequence is CSVSTGKAFF. CDR3 sequence (DNA): TGCAGCGTTTCAACGGGGAAAGCTTTCTTT.

The V call is TRBV7-6, the J call TRBJ2-3; 13 nucleotides align to TRBD2. V shed 1 base and J 7 bases; nucleotides not matched to a gene: 5. Germline assignment: CDR1 SGHVS and CDR2 FNYEAQ. This CDR3 region has 16 residues. In DNA, the CDR3 is TGTGCCAGCAGCTTAGAACTAGCGGGAGGGCTGAATACGCAGTATTTT. This sequence encodes CASSLELAGGLNTQYF.

The genes are TRBV2 and TRBJ2-7; 7 nucleotides align to TRBD1. Germline assignment: CDR1 SNHLY and CDR2 FYNNEI. Unmatched junction bases numbered 3, after V lost 6 bases and J lost 4 bases. The CDR3 has 12 residues. The CDR3 spells CASRGTVYEQYV. CDR3 DNA: TGTGCCAGCAGGGGGACAGTGTACGAGCAGTACGTC.

The chain links TRBV27 to TRBJ2-5; D remains ambiguous. The CDR3 has 13 residues. CDR1 is MNHEY, CDR2 SMNVEV, per germline (reference sequence). V was cut by 2 bases and J by 1 base, with 5 bases left in between. CDR3 sequence reads: CASSLIGQETQYF. DNA of the CDR3: TGTGCCAGCAGTTTAATAGGCCAAGAGACCCAGTACTTC.

The V and J genes are TRBV19 and TRBJ2-1, with unresolved D. V shed 3 bases and J shed 0 bases, with 9 bases lying between them. The CDR3 runs 15 residues. Germline V CDR1 and CDR2: LNHDA, SQIVND (reference sequence). The CDR3 reads CASSIGSSSYNEQFF. Here the CDR3 DNA reads TGTGCCAGTAGTATTGGGTCCAGCTCCTACAATGAGCAGTTCTTC.

The chain uses TRBV12-3 or TRBV12-4 and TRBJ2-1, with D maybe TRBD1 (5 bases). The V end was cut by 6 bases, the J end by 8 bases, with 14 bases between. The CDR3 loop spans 13 amino acids. The CDR3, as DNA: TGTGCCAGCAGCCTACAGGTAGTGGATGAGCAGTTCTTC. It is translated as CASSLQVVDEQFF.

This clonotype was seen a handful of times. The chain combines TRBV2 with TRBJ2-1; 8 bases fit TRBD1. V lost 6 bases to trimming and J lost 3 bases; unmatched junction nucleotides: 10. This CDR3 is built from 16 residues. Germline lookup yields CDR1 SNHLY and CDR2 FYNNEI. CDR3 nucleotides: TGTGCCAGCAGGGGCGGGACAGGCGACCTCTACAATGAGCAGTTCTTC. This codes for CASRGGTGDLYNEQFF.

This chain uses TRBV28 with TRBJ1-5; the match to TRBD1 covers 7 bases. The CDR3 consists of 12 residues. The V gene end was trimmed by 7 bases and the J gene end by 4 bases; junction bases not matched to a gene: 1. Germline assignment: CDR1 MDHEN and CDR2 SYDVKM. As DNA, the CDR3 is TGTGCCAGCAAACAGGGGAATCAGCCCCAGCATTTT. Translating it yields CASKQGNQPQHF.

There are many counts of this clonotype. V usage is TRBV12-3 or TRBV12-4 and J usage is TRBJ1-1; D uncertain. This CDR3 region has 11 residues. Trimming removed 7 bases at V and 6 bases at J, with 9 bases between. CDR3 sequence reads: CASKSQPEAFF. DNA of the CDR3: TGTGCCAGCAAGTCCCAACCTGAAGCTTTCTTT.

The chain has TRBV7-9 and TRBJ2-1; D ambiguous. The germline gives CDR1 SEHNR, CDR2 FQNEAQ (reference sequence). This CDR3 has 14 residues. V shed 2 bases and J shed 5 bases, with 10 bases lying between them. CDR3 residues: CASSLIGPNNEQFF. The CDR3 DNA reads as TGTGCCAGCAGCTTAATCGGCCCAAACAATGAGCAGTTCTTC.

The sample holds a few counts of this clonotype. The chain joins TRBV28 to TRBJ2-6; D remains unclear. Deletions cut 2 bases from V and 0 bases from J, with 8 bases between. This CDR3 is built from 16 residues. Per the germline V gene, CDR1 is MDHEN and CDR2 is SYDVKM. The CDR3 nucleotides read TGTGCCAGCAGTTTAAACGGGTTCTCTGGGGCCAACGTCCTGACTTTC. Translating it yields CASSLNGFSGANVLTF.